This T cell receptor beta chain was sequenced during a study of T-cell memory formation after mild COVID-19. TCRdb re-derived calls from the 5' RACE reads in MiXCR, one entry per CDR3 protein. The table has roughly 500,000 distinct CDR3 sequences, around 21% seen once; the top ten hold under 15%. Whole-study findings and limits: Contracting clones from day 15 to 85 showed balanced CD4/CD8; later expanders favored CD4+. CD4+ contracting clones were mainly CM and EM; CD8+ ones, EMRA.

V was clipped by 7 bases and J by 8 bases; unmatched bases: 13. From germline, CDR1 is DFQATT and CDR2 SNEGSKA (reference sequence). CDR3 size: 14 residues. Remarks on this clonotype: The antigen is not known.

The chain has TRBV20-1 and TRBJ2-1; 8 bases fit TRBD2. The sequencing sample was made of PBMCs or a T cell subset sorted from them (not recorded which). The TCR sequence derives from an adult woman who had mild COVID-19 (a few samples of this study predate the infection). Cell type and time point are not known. The CDR3 region is CSVRAGDGSDEQFF. In DNA, the CDR3 is TGCAGTGTTCGAGCGGGAGATGGCAGCGATGAGCAGTTCTTC.